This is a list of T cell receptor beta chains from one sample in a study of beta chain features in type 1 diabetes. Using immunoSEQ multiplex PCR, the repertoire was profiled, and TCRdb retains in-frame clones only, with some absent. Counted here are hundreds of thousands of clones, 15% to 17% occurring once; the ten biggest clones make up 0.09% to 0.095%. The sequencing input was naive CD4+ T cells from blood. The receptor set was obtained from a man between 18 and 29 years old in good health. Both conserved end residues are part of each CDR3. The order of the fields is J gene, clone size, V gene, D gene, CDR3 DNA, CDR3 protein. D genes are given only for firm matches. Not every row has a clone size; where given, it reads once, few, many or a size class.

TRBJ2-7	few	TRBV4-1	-	TGCGCCAGCAGCCAAGGAGTTCGGCAGGGCTACGAGCAGTACTTC	CASSQGVRQGYEQYF
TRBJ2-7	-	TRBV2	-	TGTGCCAGCAGGTACCGGGGCGGGGTATCCTACGAGCAGTACTTC	CASRYRGGVSYEQYF
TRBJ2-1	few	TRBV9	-	TGTGCCAGCAGCGTAGAATATAAGGTCAATGAGCAGTTCTTC	CASSVEYKVNEQFF
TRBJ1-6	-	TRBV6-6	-	TGTGCCAGCAGACCACAGGGAACAATTTCACCCCTCCACTTT	CASRPQGTISPLHF
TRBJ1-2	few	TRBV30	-	TGTGCCTGGAGTGTACCAGGGTATGGCTACACCTTC	CAWSVPGYGYTF
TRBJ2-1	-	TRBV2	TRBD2	TGTGCCAGCAGGGCCGGGACTAGCGGTTACAATGAGCAGTTCTTC	CASRAGTSGYNEQFF
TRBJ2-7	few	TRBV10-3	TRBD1	TGTGCCATCAGCACCGGGACAGGGTCCTACGAGCAGTACTTC	CAISTGTGSYEQYF
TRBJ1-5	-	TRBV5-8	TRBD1	TGTGCCAGCAGCCCTGACAGGGCTCAGCCCCAGCATTTT	CASSPDRAQPQHF
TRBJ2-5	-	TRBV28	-	TGTGCCAGCAGTTCCGTCGGACAGTACCAAGAGACCCAGTACTTC	CASSSVGQYQETQYF
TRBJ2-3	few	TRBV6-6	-	TGTGCCAGCAGTTACCAGACAGGCCGCACAGATACGCAGTATTTT	CASSYQTGRTDTQYF
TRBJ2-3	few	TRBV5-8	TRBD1	TGTGCCAGCAGCTCGGGTCGGACAGGGGGAGCCACAGATACGCAGTATTTT	CASSSGRTGGATDTQYF
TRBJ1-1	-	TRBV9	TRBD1	TGTGCCAGCAGCGTAGCTGGAGGGGGCTTCACTGAAGCTTTCTTT	CASSVAGGGFTEAFF
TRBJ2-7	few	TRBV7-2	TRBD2	TGTGCCAGCAGCTTATTCCCTAGCGGGCCGGGGGAGCAGTACTTC	CASSLFPSGPGEQYF
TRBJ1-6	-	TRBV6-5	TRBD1	TGTGCCAGCAGTTCCGGGACAGGGGCCGGTTCACCCCTCCACTTT	CASSSGTGAGSPLHF